This T cell receptor (beta chain) is from a study of response to subunit inactivated influenza vaccine. As for this clonotype: Antigen specificity is unknown.

TCRdb re-derived calls from the RT-PCR reads in MiXCR, one entry per CDR3 protein. The data hold about 700,000 distinct CDR3 sequences, with roughly 15% observed a single time. V lost 1 base, J lost 2 bases, and 11 bases lay in between. This CDR3 is 15 amino acids long. Germline CDR1 LGHNA, CDR2 YNFKEQ. Study results and limitations: Authors suggested seasonal influenza vaccinations each recruit few new T cells.

The sample here was PBMCs from blood, taken roughly 15 days before vaccination. The receptor comes from a man in his forties or fifties who received an inactivated influenza vaccine. This chain joins TRBV4-2 and TRBJ1-2; perhaps TRBD1 as D (5 bases). The CDR3 protein is CASSQAGNGNYGYTF. In nucleotides, the CDR3 is TGTGCCAGCAGCCAAGCAGGGAATGGGAACTATGGCTACACCTTC.